This T cell receptor (beta chain) was recovered during a study of cytomegalovirus exposure and HLA in healthy donors. Findings of the study overall: Some public TCRs appeared in many individuals, while most sequences were rare. Investigators reported 164 TCR beta chains as tied to cytomegalovirus.

Comments on this clone: What it recognizes is unknown.

Sequencing used immunoSEQ multiplex PCR; TCRdb keeps in-frame clones, though not all of them. The sample lists about 160,000 clones; 85% to 90% were seen once. Germline assignment: CDR1 SGHNT and CDR2 YENEEA. The J segment lost 0 bases and the V segment lost 3 bases, leaving 6 bases of the junction unmatched. The CDR3 has 16 residues. The origin of this receptor is a woman in her late teens or twenties in good health and CMV-seropositive. The genes are TRBV11-3 and TRBJ2-7, with TRBD2 identical over 9 bases. Sequencing was carried out using PBMCs. The CDR3 is CASSFDSGRYSYEQYF. The CDR3, as DNA: TGTGCCAGCAGCTTCGACAGCGGGAGGTACTCCTACGAGCAGTACTTC.